This TCR beta chain comes out of a study of shared clonotypes between healthy human individuals. Overall study findings and caveats: A small donor pool kept down the genetic and exposure-history diversity that was represented.

Libraries were prepared by immunoSEQ multiplex PCR; TCRdb keeps only in-frame clonotypes and omits some of them. The repertoire holds hundreds of thousands of clones, with around 74% as singletons. This clone was seen only a few times. Its antigen is still unknown. CDR3 length: 13 amino acids. V lost 10 bases, J lost 5 bases, and 8 bases stayed unmatched. Germline CDR1 is WSHSY and CDR2 is SAAADI. The receptor's source is a woman under 40 in good health. The V call is TRBV10-2, the J call TRBJ1-1; 9 nucleotides match TRBD1. The sample taken for sequencing was memory CD4+ T cells sorted from blood. Subset specified: CD45RA-negative fraction. CDR3 residues: CATGQGSWTEAFF. CDR3 bases: TGCGCCACCGGACAGGGGAGTTGGACTGAAGCTTTCTTT.